This is a list of T cell receptor beta chains from one sample in a study of PD-L1 blockade in urothelial cancer. The data were produced by immunoSEQ multiplex PCR, yet TCRdb's version contains in-frame clones alone and is incomplete. The sample yields 40,000 or so clones, roughly four fifths seen once. Specimen: PBMCs, collected around atezolizumab (anti-PD-L1) treatment. The origin of the receptors is a man aged 55 to 70 with urothelial cancer. Both conserved end residues are trimmed from each CDR3. The D gene is left open where the match is weak.

V: TRBV7-2; D: -; J: TRBJ2-7; length: 9; CDR3: ASSPGYEQY
V: TRBV10-1; D: -; J: TRBJ2-2; length: 11; CDR3: ASSGDREGELF
V: TRBV19; D: TRBD2; J: TRBJ2-1; length: 13; CDR3: ASRGERGGYNEQF
V: TRBV6-5; D: TRBD1; J: TRBJ2-5; length: 14; CDR3: ASSYTGTGLAETQY
V: TRBV4-2; D: -; J: TRBJ2-3; length: 12; CDR3: ASSPSGGADTQY
V: TRBV30; D: TRBD1; J: TRBJ2-3; length: 17; CDR3: AWSYPGTGPPRGTDTQY
V: TRBV6-1; D: -; J: TRBJ2-3; length: 13; CDR3: ASSEWQGLTDTQY
V: TRBV5-8; D: TRBD1; J: TRBJ1-6; length: 14; CDR3: ASSLDRGMYNSPLH
V: TRBV4-1; D: -; J: TRBJ2-7; length: 10; CDR3: ASSQTGREQY
V: TRBV6-1; D: -; J: TRBJ2-3; length: 11; CDR3: ASSASRSDTQY
V: TRBV11-2; D: TRBD2; J: TRBJ2-7; length: 15; CDR3: ASSQLWGKRGAYEQY
V: TRBV18; D: -; J: TRBJ2-1; length: 11; CDR3: ASSPTAYNEQF
V: TRBV27; D: TRBD2; J: TRBJ2-3; length: 13; CDR3: ASSPLAGMTDTQY
V: TRBV28; D: TRBD2; J: TRBJ2-3; length: 12; CDR3: ASSFSGAPDTQY
V: TRBV19; D: TRBD1; J: TRBJ1-4; length: 13; CDR3: ASSKAGQQHEKLF
V: TRBV7-6; D: -; J: TRBJ1-3; length: 14; CDR3: ASSQGPGFSGNTIY
V: TRBV29-1; D: -; J: TRBJ1-2; length: 11; CDR3: SVEGGSNYGYT
V: TRBV14; D: -; J: TRBJ1-2; length: 11; CDR3: ASSRGHGYGYT
V: TRBV7-9; D: TRBD2; J: TRBJ2-3; length: 17; CDR3: ASSAPRLAAFKGTDTQY
V: TRBV4-1; D: -; J: TRBJ1-3; length: 10; CDR3: ASSQDRDTIY
V: TRBV15; D: TRBD1; J: TRBJ2-7; length: 13; CDR3: ATSRDLDREHEQY
V: TRBV5-6; D: -; J: TRBJ2-3; length: 12; CDR3: ASSLVHGQSAQY
V: TRBV7-6; D: TRBD2; J: TRBJ2-5; length: 11; CDR3: ASSRGGEETQY
V: TRBV11-1; D: -; J: TRBJ2-1; length: 12; CDR3: ASSLSGNHNEQF
V: TRBV19; D: TRBD1; J: TRBJ1-5; length: 14; CDR3: ASSPKDRGNNQPQH
V: TRBV15; D: TRBD1; J: TRBJ2-5; length: 15; CDR3: ATSATGTGLNQETQY
V: TRBV6-1; D: TRBD1; J: TRBJ1-4; length: 13; CDR3: ASSGQGAGSEKLF
V: TRBV28; D: -; J: TRBJ2-7; length: 12; CDR3: ASSFWRGQSEQY
V: TRBV5-5; D: -; J: TRBJ2-7; length: 11; CDR3: ASSPSRAYEQY
V: TRBV11-2; D: TRBD1; J: TRBJ1-2; length: 13; CDR3: ASSTRTGFGYGYT
V: TRBV9; D: -; J: TRBJ1-1; length: 12; CDR3: ASSAGNPNTEAF
V: TRBV29-1; D: -; J: TRBJ1-1; length: 11; CDR3: SDRGGEDTEAF
V: TRBV5-1; D: TRBD1; J: TRBJ2-5; length: 13; CDR3: ASSQSGTGKETQY
V: TRBV28; D: -; J: TRBJ1-2; length: 9; CDR3: ASSLMYGYT
V: TRBV11-2; D: TRBD2; J: TRBJ2-1; length: 15; CDR3: ASSLDSGLAGGPKQF
V: TRBV6-5; D: -; J: TRBJ2-6; length: 13; CDR3: ASSTGLAGANVLT
V: TRBV15; D: -; J: TRBJ2-7; length: 12; CDR3: ATSRARTPGEQY
V: TRBV14; D: TRBD2; J: TRBJ2-7; length: 13; CDR3: ASSQRLAGEGEQY
V: TRBV9; D: TRBD1; J: TRBJ2-7; length: 15; CDR3: ASSPRTGGRDSSVQY
V: TRBV7-9; D: -; J: TRBJ2-7; length: 10; CDR3: ASSSPGVEQY
V: TRBV5-4; D: TRBD1; J: TRBJ2-5; length: 13; CDR3: ASSLGTGAFGTQY
V: TRBV5-1; D: -; J: TRBJ2-2; length: 12; CDR3: ASSLGSNTGELF